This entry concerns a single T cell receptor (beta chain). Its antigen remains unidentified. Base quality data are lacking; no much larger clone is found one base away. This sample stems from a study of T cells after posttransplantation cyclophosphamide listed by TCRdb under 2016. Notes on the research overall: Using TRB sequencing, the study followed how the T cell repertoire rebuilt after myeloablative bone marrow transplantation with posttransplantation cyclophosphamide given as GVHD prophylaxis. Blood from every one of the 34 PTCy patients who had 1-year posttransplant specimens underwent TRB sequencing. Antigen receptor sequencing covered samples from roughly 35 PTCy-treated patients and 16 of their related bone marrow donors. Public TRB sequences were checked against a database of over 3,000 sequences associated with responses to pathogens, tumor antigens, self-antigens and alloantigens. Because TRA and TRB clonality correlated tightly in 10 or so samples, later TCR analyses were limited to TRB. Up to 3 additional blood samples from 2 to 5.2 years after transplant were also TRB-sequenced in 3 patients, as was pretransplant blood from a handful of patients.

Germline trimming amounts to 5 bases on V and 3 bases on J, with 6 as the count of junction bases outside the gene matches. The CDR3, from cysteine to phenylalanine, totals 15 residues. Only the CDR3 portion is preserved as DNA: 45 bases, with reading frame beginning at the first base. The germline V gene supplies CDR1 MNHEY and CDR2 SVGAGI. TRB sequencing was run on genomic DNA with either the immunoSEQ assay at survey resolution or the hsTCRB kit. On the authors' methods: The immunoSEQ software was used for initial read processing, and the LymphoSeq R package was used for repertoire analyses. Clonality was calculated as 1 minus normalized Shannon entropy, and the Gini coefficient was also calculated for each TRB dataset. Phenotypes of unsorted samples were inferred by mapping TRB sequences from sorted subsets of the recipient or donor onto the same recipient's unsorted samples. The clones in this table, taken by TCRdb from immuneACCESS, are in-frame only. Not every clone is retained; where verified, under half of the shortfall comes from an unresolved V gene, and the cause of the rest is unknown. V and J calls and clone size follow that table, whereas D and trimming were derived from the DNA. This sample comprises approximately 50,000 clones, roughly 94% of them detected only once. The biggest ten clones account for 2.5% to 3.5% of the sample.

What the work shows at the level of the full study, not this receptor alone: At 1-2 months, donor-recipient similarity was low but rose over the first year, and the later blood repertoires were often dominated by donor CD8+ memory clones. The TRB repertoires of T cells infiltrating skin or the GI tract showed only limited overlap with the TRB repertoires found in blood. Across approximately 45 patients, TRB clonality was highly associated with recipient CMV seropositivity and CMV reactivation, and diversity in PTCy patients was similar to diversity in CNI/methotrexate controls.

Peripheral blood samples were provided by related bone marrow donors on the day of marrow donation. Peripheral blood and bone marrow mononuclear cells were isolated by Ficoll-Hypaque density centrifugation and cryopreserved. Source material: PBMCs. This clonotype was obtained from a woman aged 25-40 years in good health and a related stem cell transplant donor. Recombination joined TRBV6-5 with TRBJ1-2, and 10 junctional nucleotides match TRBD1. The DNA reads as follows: TGTGCCAGCAGTATGACAGGGGGCCCCGACTATGGCTACACCTTC. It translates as CASSMTGGPDYGYTF.